The T cell receptor beta chain under discussion was sequenced for a study of shared clonotypes between healthy human individuals. J was trimmed by 0 bases and V by 4 bases; bases with no gene match: 2. The germline V gene has CDR1 SEHNR and CDR2 FQNEAQ (reference sequence). The CDR3 loop spans 15 amino acids. The study ran the assay at deep level. Profiling relied on immunoSEQ multiplex PCR, and the TCRdb table lists in-frame clones only, not all of them. The data contain 950,000 to 1,100,000 clones, about 75% of them seen just once; the ten biggest clones take up approximately 1.5%. The receptor's source is a young man in good health. Sequencing was performed on memory CD4+ T cells sorted from blood. Indicated subset: CD45RA-negative fraction. The gene calls are TRBV7-9 and TRBJ1-3; 8 bases map to TRBD1. The CDR3 protein is CASSSTGVSGNTIYF. Here the CDR3 DNA reads TGTGCCAGCAGCTCGACAGGGGTCTCTGGAAACACCATATATTTT.